This T cell receptor beta chain was sequenced for a study of CD8 T cells in Susac syndrome. Roughly 0.45 to 1 ug RNA was reverse transcribed with random hexamers. TCRdb redid the calling of the immunoSEQ multiplex PCR reads with MiXCR, one entry per CDR3 protein. The sample holds fewer than 150,000 distinct CDR3 sequences, roughly 93% seen once. Trimming pared 2 bases from V and 9 bases from J, leaving 13 bases between. CDR1 is KGHSY, CDR2 FQNENV, per germline. There are 13 residues in the CDR3. V gene TRBV16 combines with J gene TRBJ1-2; D is unresolved. The sequenced sample was CD4+ T cells from PBMCs. This TCR was recovered from a human donor with multiple sclerosis. CDR3 DNA: TGTGCCAGCAGCCAAGGAGCCGTTGAGAGCTACACCTTC. This gives the protein CASSQGAVESYTF. Variable domain in full (rest from reference TRBV16 and TRBJ1-2): GEEVAQTPKHLVRGEGQKAKLYCAPIKGHSYVFWYQQVLKNEFKFLISFQNENVFDETGMPKERFSAKCLPNSPCSLEIQATKLEDSAVYFCASSQGAVESYTFGSGTRLTVV.